The T cell receptor beta chain under discussion was sequenced for a study of T cell responses to AZD1222 COVID-19 vaccine. Study summary: Second doses that came at about 4 or about 12 weeks were put together.

Study findings and constraints: CD4 TCRs associated with vaccination spanned spike, dominating at 160-218 and 743-854. Receipt of two AZD1222 doses was followed by a rise in Spike-specific TCR breadth and depth. Repertoire collection took place solely once the T cell response had peaked.

The assay was immunoSEQ multiplex PCR, and TCRdb's table has in-frame clones only and misses some. The sample carries about 180,000 clones, approximately 86% recorded once. This clone was observed a single time. Its antigen is unknown. Germline V gives CDR1 MNHEY, CDR2 SVGAGI. After removal of 4 bases from V and 1 base from J, the junction contained 7 bases not matched to a gene. This CDR3 contains 16 residues. V usage is TRBV6-5 and J usage is TRBJ1-1; 9 bases are a match to TRBD1. The receptor's source is an adult in good health. Sequencing used peripheral blood, obtained on day 0 of AZD1222 vaccination. The CDR3 is CASSSLRTGENTEAFF. CDR3 coding DNA: TGTGCCAGCAGTTCCCTGAGGACAGGGGAGAACACTGAAGCTTTCTTT.